One T cell receptor beta chain is described in this entry. Its specificity is not known. 13 Jbeta primers and 60 Vbeta primers were used for the PCR. Clones were read by immunoSEQ multiplex PCR, and TCRdb kept only the in-frame ones, dropping some. The sample consists of approximately 120,000 clones, 80% to 90% of them appearing once. Germline V CDR1 and CDR2: KGHSH, LQKENI. This CDR3 has 16 residues. Between the trimmed V and J ends, which lost 6 bases and 6 bases, there was a span of 23 bases. The data originate from a study of cytomegalovirus exposure and HLA in healthy donors. Findings and caveats of the study: The authors judged a highly shared variant cluster likely a sequencing artifact. While the bulk of TCR sequences proved rare, some public TCRs turned up in many donors. The study dropped some indistinguishable V segments, TRBV6-2 and TRBV6-3 among them. A few CMV-associated chains were confirmed in vitro to be specific for CMV antigens.

The sample taken for sequencing was PBMCs. The TCR was taken from a woman in her 30s in good health and CMV-seronegative. This chain connects TRBV18 to TRBJ1-2; possible D gene TRBD1, 6 bases. The CDR3 DNA reads TGTGCCAGCTCCCCCCGGGGGGCGCTAACCAACGATGGCTACACCTTC. Protein sequence: CASSPRGALTNDGYTF.